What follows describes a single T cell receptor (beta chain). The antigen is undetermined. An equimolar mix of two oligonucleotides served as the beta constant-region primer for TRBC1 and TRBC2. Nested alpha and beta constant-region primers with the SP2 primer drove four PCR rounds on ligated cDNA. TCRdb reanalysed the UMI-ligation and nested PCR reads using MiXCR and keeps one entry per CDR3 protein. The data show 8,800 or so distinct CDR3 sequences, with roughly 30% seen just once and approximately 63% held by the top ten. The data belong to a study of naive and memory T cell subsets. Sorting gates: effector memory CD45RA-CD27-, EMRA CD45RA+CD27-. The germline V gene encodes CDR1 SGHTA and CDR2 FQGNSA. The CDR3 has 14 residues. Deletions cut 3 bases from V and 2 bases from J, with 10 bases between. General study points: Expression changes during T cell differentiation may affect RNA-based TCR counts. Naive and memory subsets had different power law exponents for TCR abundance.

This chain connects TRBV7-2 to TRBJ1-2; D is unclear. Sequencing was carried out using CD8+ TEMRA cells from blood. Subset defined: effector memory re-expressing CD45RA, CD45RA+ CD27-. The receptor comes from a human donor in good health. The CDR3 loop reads CASSLGWTNYGYTF. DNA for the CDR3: TGTGCCAGCAGCTTGGGCTGGACCAACTATGGCTACACCTTC.